This T cell receptor (beta chain) was retrieved from a study of shared clonotypes between healthy human individuals. As to this clone: Antigen: not known.

All donors were Caucasian adults living in Nashville, Tennessee. Assay: immunoSEQ multiplex PCR; the TCRdb copy retains only in-frame clones and omits some. The data hold hundreds of thousands of clones, with around 73% observed a single time. Study-wide findings and caveats: When naive CD4 clonotypes were compared across four donors, approximately 4.9% were shared.

The CDR3 runs to 16 residues. The ends lost 3 bases at V and 3 bases at J; junction bases unmatched: 7. Per germline, CDR1 WSHSY and CDR2 SAAADI. This receptor was obtained from a woman in her twenties or thirties in good health. The chain recombines TRBV10-2 with TRBJ2-1, with 8 nucleotides matching TRBD2. Source material: memory CD4+ T cells sorted from blood. Specified subset: CD45RA-negative fraction. This CDR3 is CASSEYFSGSYNEQFF. The DNA for the CDR3 is TGCGCCAGCAGTGAATATTTCAGCGGGAGCTACAATGAGCAGTTCTTC.